The 28 T cell receptor beta chains given below trace back to one sample, sequenced in a study of graft-versus-host responses after intestinal transplantation. Measured with immunoSEQ multiplex PCR; TCRdb has only the in-frame clones, and not every one. The sample lists 80,000 to 95,000 clones, about 93% occurring once. Their target antigens are unknown. Specimen: unstimulated CD8+ T cells sorted from spleen or lymph node cells, collected before intestinal transplant. The source of these receptors is a human donor who received an intestinal transplant.

The rearrangement uses TRBV28 and TRBJ1-2; D might be TRBD1 (6 bases). CDR1 is MDHEN, CDR2 SYDVKM, per germline. This CDR3 contains 13 residues. The V end lost 3 bases, the J end lost 4 bases, and 9 bases lay between the germline ends. CDR3 loop: CASSFIQGYGYTF. CDR3 nucleotides: TGTGCCAGCAGTTTTATACAGGGCTATGGCTACACCTTC.

The chain links TRBV30 to TRBJ2-2; D may be TRBD1 (5 bases). Germline V CDR1 and CDR2: GTSNPN, SVGIG (reference sequence). Trimming stripped 4 bases from V and 7 bases from J, with 13 bases between. The CDR3 is made up of 13 amino acids. The CDR3 DNA follows: TGTGCCTGGATACTCAGGGTGCGCGGGGAGCTGTTTTTT. This encodes CAWILRVRGELFF.

V is TRBV19 and J is TRBJ1-5; 7 nucleotides match TRBD1. Trimming removed 0 bases from V and 0 bases from J; junction bases left unmatched: 5. The germline V gene has CDR1 LNHDA and CDR2 SQIVND (reference sequence). CDR3 length: 17 amino acids. The CDR3 here is CASSIEGQENSNQPQHF. CDR3 bases: TGTGCCAGTAGTATAGAAGGACAGGAGAATAGCAATCAGCCCCAGCATTTT.

This rearrangement joins TRBV29-1 to TRBJ2-7; weak D call: TRBD2 (6 bases). CDR1 is SQVTM and CDR2 is ANQGSEA in the germline V gene. V gave up 4 bases and J gave up 6 bases, with 16 bases separating them. The CDR3 consists of 13 residues. The CDR3 bases are TGCAGCGTTGGGAGGGACGCCGCGGGCGAGCAGTACTTC. Protein product: CSVGRDAAGEQYF.

The V call is TRBV7-9, the J call TRBJ1-1, with 9 bases fitting TRBD1. CDR1 is SEHNR, CDR2 FQNEAQ, per germline (reference sequence). The CDR3 has 18 residues. With V trimmed by 4 bases and J by 2 bases, 14 bases remained unmatched. This CDR3 reads CASSSGNRGRWVNTEAFF. The CDR3 region has the DNA TGTGCCAGCAGCTCCGGAAACAGGGGGCGGTGGGTAAACACTGAAGCTTTCTTT.

This clone was seen just once. The CDR3 nucleotides are TGCGCCAGCAGCACAGGGACAGGGGCAACTAATGAAAAACTGTTTTTT. Translation gives CASSTGTGATNEKLFF. This rearrangement joins TRBV4-3 to TRBJ1-4, with TRBD1 matching over 10 bases. V lost 5 bases, J lost 0 bases, and 3 bases stayed unmatched. CDR3 size: 16 residues. The germline gives CDR1 LGHNA, CDR2 YSLEER.

This chain joins TRBV19 and TRBJ1-5, with TRBD1 matching 8 bases. With V trimmed by 7 bases and J by 0 bases, 5 bases remained unmatched. This CDR3 is 15 amino acids long. Germline loops: CDR1 LNHDA, CDR2 SQIVND (reference sequence). CDR3 in amino acids: CASIQTGGSNQPQHF. Written as DNA, the CDR3 is TGTGCCAGTATTCAAACAGGGGGTAGCAATCAGCCCCAGCATTTT.

The V gene is TRBV30, the J gene TRBJ2-1, with D uncertain. This CDR3 comprises 14 residues. The V gene lost 0 bases and the J gene lost 12 bases, with 18 bases spanning the gap. Germline values: CDR1 GTSNPN, CDR2 SVGIG (reference sequence). CDR3 amino acids: CAWSVAIGFKAQFF. The CDR3 DNA follows: TGTGCCTGGAGTGTAGCGATTGGCTTCAAGGCGCAGTTCTTC. The whole variable domain, remainder taken from reference TRBV30 and TRBJ2-1, is SQTIHQWPATLVQPVGSPLSLECTVEGTSNPNLYWYRQAAGRGLQLLFYSVGIGQISSEVPQNLSASRPQDRQFILSSKKLLLSDSGFYLCAWSVAIGFKAQFFGPGTRLTVL.

This chain joins TRBV21-1 and TRBJ2-2; TRBD1 is the table's D call and was not checked against the DNA. TRBV21-1 is tagged as a pseudogene. The CDR3 contains 17 residues. CDR3 residues: CASSKDHGTGSTGELFF. Written as DNA, the CDR3 is TGTGCCAGCAGCAAAGACCACGGGACAGGGAGCACCGGGGAGCTGTTTTTT.

The genes are TRBV7-6 and TRBJ2-7, with 11 bases fitting TRBD2. The CDR3 consists of 14 residues. CDR1 and CDR2 from the germline V gene are SGHVS and FNYEAQ. V lost 3 bases and J lost 7; bases outside the gene matches: 5. The CDR3 region has the DNA TGTGCCAGCAGCTTTAGTAGCGGGGGGGGAGAGCAGTACTTC. Protein sequence: CASSFSSGGGEQYF.

The chain links TRBV4-1 to TRBJ1-1, with D possibly matching TRBD1 (5 bases). The germline V and J ends were trimmed by 0 bases and 6 bases, with 11 bases remaining between them. The CDR3 sequence is 14 residues long. The germline gives CDR1 MGHRA, CDR2 YSYEKL. CDR3 DNA: TGCGCCAGCAGCCAAGATGGTACAGGATCTGAAGCTTTCTTT. It encodes CASSQDGTGSEAFF.

This chain uses TRBV27 with TRBJ1-1; the D gene is possibly TRBD1 (5 bases). CDR1 is MNHEY and CDR2 is SMNVEV in the germline V gene (reference sequence). The length of the CDR3 is 13 residues. The V gene lost 6 bases and the J gene lost 6 bases, with 14 bases spanning the gap. As DNA, the CDR3 is TGTGCCAGCAGAGCAGGGTCGTGGGCTGAAGCTTTCTTT. Protein: CASRAGSWAEAFF.

J is TRBJ2-7 and V is TRBV10-3; TRBD2 aligns across 11 bases. J gave up 0 bases and V 0 bases, and 7 bases lay outside the gene matches. Germline V lookup: CDR1 ENHRY, CDR2 SYGVKD. This CDR3 region has 18 residues. CDR3 DNA sequence: TGTGCCATCAGTGAGTCTCAGCTAGCGGGGGGCCCCTCCTACGAGCAGTACTTC. It codes for CAISESQLAGGPSYEQYF.

There are a few counts of this clone. The genes are TRBV7-9 and TRBJ1-4, with D possibly being TRBD1 (6 bases). Trimming pared 4 bases from V and 0 bases from J, leaving 9 bases between. CDR3 length: 15 residues. Germline loops: CDR1 SEHNR, CDR2 FQNEAQ (reference sequence). In DNA form, the CDR3 reads TGTGCCAGCAGCTCGACAGGAGCAACTAATGAAAAACTGTTTTTT. This codes for CASSSTGATNEKLFF.

V usage is TRBV5-1 and J usage is TRBJ2-1, with 9 bases identical to TRBD2. V was pared by 3 bases and J by 7 bases, with 5 bases of the junction left unmatched. Germline values: CDR1 SGHRS, CDR2 YFSETQ. The CDR3 consists of 14 residues. The CDR3, as DNA: TGCGCCAGCAGCTACGCGGGGGGGCCGAATGAGCAGTTCTTC. This translates into CASSYAGGPNEQFF. Looking up the rest from reference TRBV5-1 and TRBJ2-1 gives the full variable domain: KAGVTQTPRYLIKTRGQQVTLSCSPISGHRSVSWYQQTPGQGLQFLFEYFSETQRNKGNFPGRFSGRQFSNSRSEMNVSTLELGDSALYLCASSYAGGPNEQFFGPGTRLTVL.

The chain links TRBV5-4 to TRBJ2-3; 7 bases are a match to TRBD2. Germline assignment: CDR1 SGHNT and CDR2 YYREEE (reference sequence). The CDR3 extends over 16 amino acids. V shed 3 bases, J shed 2 bases, and the junction held 9 bases outside the gene matches. The CDR3 loop reads CASSSSGATYTDTQYF. The CDR3, as DNA: TGTGCCAGCAGCTCAAGCGGGGCGACCTACACAGATACGCAGTATTTT.

The chain carries TRBV4-3 and TRBJ1-2; 9 bases agree with TRBD1. The CDR3 extends over 17 amino acids. Trimming at V came to 0 bases and at J to 3 bases, leaving 8 bases not matched to a gene. Germline V gene data show CDR1 as LGHNA and CDR2 as YSLEER. The CDR3 DNA is TGCGCCAGCAGCCAAGAGTACACAGGGGGCACTTACTATGGCTACACCTTC. Translating it yields CASSQEYTGGTYYGYTF.

The V call is TRBV27, the J call TRBJ1-1; 7 bases agree with TRBD1. The germline gives CDR1 MNHEY, CDR2 SMNVEV (reference sequence). The CDR3 is 14 amino acids. J lost 4 bases, V lost 5 bases, and 7 bases had no gene match. The CDR3 DNA follows: TGTGCCAGCAGTGCCTGGGACAGCCGCACTGAAGCTTTCTTT. Translation gives CASSAWDSRTEAFF.

The chain couples TRBV6-5 to TRBJ2-1; 7 bases are shared with TRBD2. The CDR3 is 15 residues long. The junction had 4 bases not matched to a gene; V was cut back by 2 bases and J by 3 bases. Germline V CDR1 and CDR2: MNHEY, SVGAGI. The CDR3 region has the DNA TGTGCCAGCAGTTACACCGGCGGGAGCTACAATGAGCAGTTCTTC. Its translation is CASSYTGGSYNEQFF.

The chain links TRBV19 to TRBJ2-3; D not certain. The CDR3 spans 15 residues. Germline lookup yields CDR1 LNHDA and CDR2 SQIVND (reference sequence). Between the trimmed V and J ends, which lost 0 bases and 2 bases, there was a span of 9 bases. CDR3 in amino acids: CASSIDILSTDTQYF. CDR3 nucleotides: TGTGCCAGTAGTATAGATATACTCTCCACAGATACGCAGTATTTT. Looking up the rest from reference TRBV19 and TRBJ2-3 gives the full variable domain: DGGITQSPKYLFRKEGQNVTLSCEQNLNHDAMYWYRQDPGQGLRLIYYSQIVNDFQKGDIAEGYSVSREKKESFPLTVTSAQKNPTAFYLCASSIDILSTDTQYFGPGTRLTVL.

J is TRBJ1-1 and V is TRBV13; perhaps TRBD1 as D (5 bases). V shed 0 bases and J shed 3 bases, with 14 bases lying between them. Germline V lookup: CDR1 PRHDT, CDR2 FYEKMQ (reference sequence). This CDR3 is built from 16 residues. The DNA of the CDR3 is TGTGCCAGCAGCTTAGGACGCGGGGCTGGGGACACTGAAGCTTTCTTT. It encodes CASSLGRGAGDTEAFF.

J is TRBJ2-1 and V is TRBV10-3; 14 bases fit TRBD2. Trimming took 3 bases from V and 5 from J; bases not matched to a gene: 6. In germline, CDR1 is ENHRY, CDR2 SYGVKD. The CDR3 length is 17 residues. In DNA form, the CDR3 reads TGTGCCATCAGTGATCCGACTAGCGGGGGGGGGCACAATGAGCAGTTCTTC. Translating it yields CAISDPTSGGGHNEQFF.

J is TRBJ2-4 and V is TRBV7-9; maybe TRBD2 (6 bases). The germline gives CDR1 SEHNR, CDR2 FQNEAQ (reference sequence). The CDR3 consists of 14 residues. The V end lost 4 bases, the J end lost 5 bases, and 12 bases lay between the germline ends. CDR3 amino acids: CASSSSSGENIQYF. The CDR3 nucleotides are TGTGCCAGCAGCTCATCTTCGGGAGAAAACATTCAGTACTTC.

V and J are TRBV7-9 and TRBJ1-5, with TRBD1 as a possible D gene (5 bases). The V and J ends lost 2 bases and 9 bases respectively, with 8 bases between them. The germline V gene encodes CDR1 SEHNR and CDR2 FQNEAQ (reference sequence). The CDR3 has 12 residues. CDR3 residues: CASSLPGAPQHF. The CDR3 DNA reads as TGTGCCAGCAGCTTACCTGGGGCGCCCCAGCATTTT. Full variable domain (rest looked up from reference TRBV7-9 and TRBJ1-5): DTGVSQNPRHKITKRGQNVTFRCDPISEHNRLYWYRQTLGQGPEFLTYFQNEAQLEKSRLLSDRFSAERPKGSFSTLEIQRTEQGDSAMYLCASSLPGAPQHFGDGTRLSIL.

The chain links TRBV9 to TRBJ2-1; 7 nucleotides agree with TRBD1. V lost 3 bases to trimming and J lost 7 bases; unmatched junction nucleotides: 7. CDR1 and CDR2 from the germline V gene are SGDLS and YYNGEE. This CDR3 spans 14 amino acids. The CDR3 protein is CASSASGTVNEQFF. The CDR3 DNA reads as TGTGCCAGCAGCGCCTCCGGGACAGTAAATGAGCAGTTCTTC. Combining the CDR3 with reference TRBV9 and TRBJ2-1 gives the whole variable domain DSGVTQTPKHLITATGQRVTLRCSPRSGDLSVYWYQQSLDQGLQFLIQYYNGEERAKGNILERFSAQQFPDLHSELNLSSLELGDSALYFCASSASGTVNEQFFGPGTRLTVL.

The chain has TRBV30 and TRBJ1-1, with a weak D call TRBD1 (5 bases). CDR3 length equals 13 residues. Germline values: CDR1 GTSNPN, CDR2 SVGIG (reference sequence). The V gene lost 3 bases and the J gene lost 1 base, with 9 bases spanning the gap. CDR3 amino acids: CAWSTGPNTEAFF. The CDR3 DNA is TGTGCCTGGAGCACAGGCCCGAACACTGAAGCTTTCTTT.

The chain is built from TRBV19 and TRBJ1-1; D not resolved. This CDR3 is 15 amino acids long. Trimming took 2 bases from V and 6 from J, leaving 16 bases between them. Germline loops: CDR1 LNHDA, CDR2 SQIVND (reference sequence). The CDR3 DNA reads as TGTGCCAGTAGTATAAAGGAGCTGACCTTCTCTGAAGCTTTCTTT. Its translation: CASSIKELTFSEAFF.

Only a few counts were recorded for this clone. The V call is TRBV2, the J call TRBJ2-1; 11 bases fit TRBD2. In germline, CDR1 is SNHLY, CDR2 FYNNEI. The CDR3 has 15 residues. J lost 8 bases, V lost 3 bases, and 6 bases had no gene match. CDR3 residues: CASSDPSGGSDEQFF. CDR3 nucleotides: TGTGCCAGCAGTGACCCTAGCGGGGGGTCCGATGAGCAGTTCTTC.